This TCR beta chain came from a study of T-cell reconstitution after alpha-beta-depleted transplantation in children. Findings of the study overall: Surviving recipient T cells and thymic progenitors underlay high day-60 TCRbeta diversity in some patients.

There are 16 residues in the CDR3. The V gene end was trimmed by 4 bases and the J gene end by 5 bases; junction bases not matched to a gene: 10. Per the germline V gene, CDR1 is ENHRY and CDR2 is SYGVKD. TCRbeta library preparation incorporated unique molecular identifiers. TCRdb reanalysed the PCR reads using MiXCR and keeps one entry per CDR3 protein. The sample gives about 290,000 distinct CDR3 sequences, roughly a tenth of which show up once; just under 7.5% is in the top ten. In its sample, this clonotype was seen many times. Its specificity is not known. The clonotype originates from a boy under two years old with acute myeloid leukemia, due to receive a stem cell transplant. The V gene is TRBV10-3, the J gene TRBJ2-3; TRBD1 aligns across 9 bases. The sequences come from PBMCs, collected before TCRalphabeta/CD19-depleted stem cell transplant. CDR3 amino acids: CAISVRGTGQRDTQYF. CDR3 bases: TGTGCCATCAGTGTTAGGGGGACAGGGCAAAGAGATACGCAGTATTTT.